These T cell receptor beta chains were read from a single sample in a study of OX40 agonist ivuxolimab in advanced cancers. Generated by immunoSEQ multiplex PCR, the TCRdb table keeps only in-frame clones and is missing some. In the table there are 65,000 to 100,000 clones, about 85% of which are singletons. Sequenced material: CD4+ or CD8+ T cells sorted from blood, taken in a trial of the OX40 agonist ivuxolimab. Every receptor here comes from an adult with an advanced solid tumor such as melanoma, head and neck, liver or kidney cancer. Each CDR3 is given with its conserved first and last residue. The order of the fields is CDR3 DNA, CDR3 protein, J gene, V gene, D gene, clone size. A D gene is named only where the DNA matches it firmly. Some rows mark clone size as missing; the rest say once, few, many or name a class of expanded clone.

CDR3nt: TGTGCCAGCAGCCTGGGACCCTACTACGAGCAGTACTTC
CDR3aa: CASSLGPYYEQYF
j_gene: TRBJ2-7
v_gene: TRBV9
d_gene: -
abundance: -

CDR3nt: TGTGCCAGCAGCCAAAGGTCCTTTGGACTAGCGGGATATGAGCAGTTCTTC
CDR3aa: CASSQRSFGLAGYEQFF
j_gene: TRBJ2-1
v_gene: TRBV4-2
d_gene: TRBD2
abundance: -

CDR3nt: TGTGCCAGCAGCCGGAGGGGGGATGAGCAGTTCTTC
CDR3aa: CASSRRGDEQFF
j_gene: TRBJ2-1
v_gene: TRBV7-6
d_gene: -
abundance: -

CDR3nt: TGTGCCAGCAGCGTAGAGCTATACTACGGCACAGATACGCAGTATTTT
CDR3aa: CASSVELYYGTDTQYF
j_gene: TRBJ2-3
v_gene: TRBV9
d_gene: -
abundance: few

CDR3nt: TGTGCCTGGAGTGTACGAGGAGACTCTGAAGCTTTCTTT
CDR3aa: CAWSVRGDSEAFF
j_gene: TRBJ1-1
v_gene: TRBV30
d_gene: -
abundance: -

CDR3nt: TGTGCCAGCATTGGCCAGGCAAACTACGAGCAGTACTTC
CDR3aa: CASIGQANYEQYF
j_gene: TRBJ2-7
v_gene: TRBV2
d_gene: -
abundance: few

CDR3nt: TGTGCCAACACGGACGGAAATCACGGCTACACCTTC
CDR3aa: CANTDGNHGYTF
j_gene: TRBJ1-2
v_gene: TRBV10-3
d_gene: -
abundance: -

CDR3nt: TGCGCCAGCAGTTTCGTAGCGGGAGGGAAAAATGAGCAGTTCTTC
CDR3aa: CASSFVAGGKNEQFF
j_gene: TRBJ2-1
v_gene: TRBV10-1
d_gene: TRBD2
abundance: -

CDR3nt: TGTGCCAGCAGCCACGGACAGGGACAGCTTGAAGCTTTCTTT
CDR3aa: CASSHGQGQLEAFF
j_gene: TRBJ1-1
v_gene: TRBV11-1
d_gene: TRBD1
abundance: -

CDR3nt: TGTGCCAGCAGCTTGACAGCGATTAATTCACCCCTCCACTTT
CDR3aa: CASSLTAINSPLHF
j_gene: TRBJ1-6
v_gene: TRBV7-2
d_gene: -
abundance: -

CDR3nt: TGTGCCAGTAATCAGGGGGGCTACGAGCAGTACTTC
CDR3aa: CASNQGGYEQYF
j_gene: TRBJ2-7
v_gene: TRBV2
d_gene: -
abundance: -

CDR3nt: TGTGCCAGCAGCCCCAAACAGGGGGCGCACGGGGAGCTGTTTTTT
CDR3aa: CASSPKQGAHGELFF
j_gene: TRBJ2-2
v_gene: TRBV6-5
d_gene: TRBD1
abundance: -

CDR3nt: TGCGCCAGCAGCCAAAGACAGGGACTAGCGGGGTACACAGATACGCAGTATTTT
CDR3aa: CASSQRQGLAGYTDTQYF
j_gene: TRBJ2-3
v_gene: TRBV4-1
d_gene: TRBD2
abundance: -